The 5 T cell receptor beta chains listed next were all sequenced from one sample in a study of CD8+CD57+ T cells in acquired aplastic anemia. The study profiled TCR beta VDJ and CDR3 using genomic DNA as template. TCRdb re-called the reads through MiXCR, storing one row per CDR3 protein. Of about 470,000 distinct CDR3 sequences in the sample, roughly 34% were seen once. Sequencing involved patients with CD8+CD57+ cell expansion previously shown by flow cytometry. Sequenced: sorted CD4+, CD8+, or CD8+CD57+ T cells (not recorded which) from PBMCs. Receptor source: a human donor with aplastic anemia.

A note on this clonotype: A much larger clone lies a single base off, so this may be a read error. The V gene is TRBV7-6, the J gene TRBJ2-7; TRBD1 is a possible D gene (6 bases). CDR3 length equals 15 residues. Germline V CDR1 and CDR2: SGHVS, FNYEAQ. Here the CDR3 reads CAGSLAQDRSYEQYF. The CDR3 DNA reads TGTGCCGGCAGCTTAGCGCAGGACAGATCCTACGAGCAGTACTTC.

This clonotype has at least ten counts. The J gene is TRBJ2-7, the V gene TRBV20-1; TRBD2 agrees at 8 bases. The CDR3 has 15 amino acids. Germline V gene lookup returns CDR1 DFQATT and CDR2 SNEGSKA (reference sequence). The V and J ends lost 0 bases and 1 base, in that order; junction bases with no gene match: 5. CDR3 protein: CSARDSGGLSYEQYF. The DNA for the CDR3 is TGCAGTGCTAGAGATTCGGGGGGGTTATCCTACGAGCAGTACTTC.

V usage is TRBV6-2 or TRBV6-3 and J usage is TRBJ1-2; D ambiguous. Per the germline V gene, CDR1 is MNHEY and CDR2 is SVGEGT. With 4 bases removed from V and 4 bases from J, the gap between germline ends came to 13 bases. The CDR3 contains 14 residues. The CDR3 DNA follows: TGTGCCAGCAGTTTCCTCACACCGGGCTATGGCTACACCTTC. Translated: CASSFLTPGYGYTF.

This clonotype was counted a few times. The chain joins TRBV30 to TRBJ1-5; no definite D call. Between the trimmed V and J ends, which lost 6 bases and 2 bases, there was a span of 14 bases. This CDR3 spans 14 amino acids. The germline gives CDR1 GTSNPN, CDR2 SVGIG (reference sequence). CDR3 region: CACTGDRGNQPQHF. The CDR3 DNA follows: TGTGCCTGTACCGGAGATCGGGGCAATCAGCCCCAGCATTTT.

This clonotype was recorded only once. The chain joins TRBV20-1 to TRBJ2-7; 10 bases align to TRBD2. This CDR3 contains 15 residues. The V gene's germline CDR1 is DFQATT and CDR2 SNEGSKA (reference sequence). The V gene end was trimmed by 3 bases and the J gene end by 2 bases; junction bases not matched to a gene: 7. The CDR3 is CSASPNSGGTYEQYF. The CDR3 nucleotides are TGCAGTGCTAGCCCCAATAGCGGGGGGACCTACGAGCAGTACTTC.